A single sample is the source of the 3 T cell receptor beta chains below, sequenced in a study of cytomegalovirus exposure and HLA in healthy donors. PCR employed 60 Vbeta and 13 Jbeta primers. The protocol was immunoSEQ multiplex PCR, while the TCRdb copy is restricted to in-frame clones and leaves out a portion. The profile shows fewer than 150,000 clones, approximately 77% of them singletons. The specimen sequenced was PBMCs. The receptors here all came from a man aged 30 to 45 in good health and CMV-seronegative.

This clone was counted a few times. The chain recombines TRBV21-1 with TRBJ2-3; the table's TRBD2 call for D was not verified on the DNA. TRBV21-1 is a listed pseudogene. This CDR3 is built from 16 residues. The CDR3 here is CASISTSLGVADTQYF. CDR3 nucleotides: TGTGCCAGCATCTCCACGAGTCTGGGAGTTGCAGATACGCAGTATTTT.

The chain is built from TRBV7-9 and TRBJ2-5, with D uncertain. The ends were cut back, 3 bases at V and 5 bases at J, with 16 bases in the middle. CDR3 length equals 15 residues. Per germline, CDR1 SEHNR and CDR2 FQNEAQ (reference sequence). CDR3 sequence: CASSFNTQQVETQYF. The CDR3 coding sequence is TGTGCCAGCAGCTTTAACACACAGCAGGTGGAGACCCAGTACTTC. Looking up the rest from reference TRBV7-9 and TRBJ2-5 gives the full variable domain: DTGVSQNPRHKITKRGQNVTFRCDPISEHNRLYWYRQTLGQGPEFLTYFQNEAQLEKSRLLSDRFSAERPKGSFSTLEIQRTEQGDSAMYLCASSFNTQQVETQYFGPGTRLLVL.

For this clone: One end of the junction varies from germline; a read error may be responsible. The genes are TRBV27 and TRBJ2-3; D uncertain. The germline V gene has CDR1 MNHEY and CDR2 SMNVEV (reference sequence). The CDR3 is 15 residues long. This CDR3 is CASSLYGVGTVTQYF. CDR3 in DNA: TGTGCCAGCAGTTTATATGGCGTTGGAACAGTTACGCAGTATTTT.